This T cell receptor beta chain appears in the sequencing data of a study of Ad26.COV2.S vaccination and SARS-CoV-2 variants. Study context: Dosing was one shot or two shots 56 days apart.

Whole-study results and caveats: Higher spike-specific TCR breadth was found in vaccine recipients than in placebo recipients.

This clone was picked up one time. Its antigen is currently unknown. Here immunoSEQ multiplex PCR was the method, and the copy in TCRdb shows in-frame clones only, minus some. The sample contains roughly 700,000 clones, 70% to 90% of which appear only once. The CDR3 is 13 amino acids. V was pared by 3 bases and J by 7 bases, with 12 bases between. The germline V gene has CDR1 SGHTA and CDR2 FQGTGA. Described treatment: some 20 received Ad26.COV2.S at low or high dose, single or two shots; about 5 received placebo; per-sample allocation not given. Each sample was drawn 63 days after the first injection (of vaccine or placebo). Boston hosted the donor, who was an adult aged 18-55 years.

Specimen: peripheral blood, collected in a trial of Ad26.COV2.S vaccine versus placebo. This sequence originates from a person aged 18-65 years who received the Ad26.COV2.S COVID-19 vaccine or a placebo. The chain couples TRBV7-3 to TRBJ1-1; D uncertain. The CDR3 nucleotides are TGTGCCAGCAGCTTGGACGTTCGGGGTGAAGCTTTCTTT. This translates into CASSLDVRGEAFF.